These 13 T cell receptor beta chains originate from one sample sequenced in a study of CXCR3-negative and CXCR3-positive naive CD8 T cells. It was by 5' RACE with UMI labels that the TRB cDNA libraries were prepared. TCRdb derives one entry per CDR3 protein from the 5' RACE reads, leaving out DNA. The table for this sample gives 65,000 to 95,000 distinct CDR3 sequences. Material: naive CXCR3- CD8+ T cells from blood. Subset in this sample: CD45RO-CCR7+CD27+CD95- naive CD8+ T cells lacking CXCR3 (TNR3-). These receptors all stem from a human donor in good health. Some clones in this sample may be carry-over from other donors' samples.

This chain connects TRBV28 to TRBJ2-2; the D call of TRBD1 rests on TCRdb alone, since no DNA is present to check it. CDR3 length: 19 amino acids. Per germline, CDR1 MDHEN and CDR2 SYDVKM. The CDR3 reads CASSGPTANRGLYTGELFF. The variable domain in full, with the rest retrieved from reference TRBV28 and TRBJ2-2, is DVKVTQSSRYLVKRTGEKVFLECVQDMDHENMFWYRQDPGLGLRLIYFSYDVKMKEKGDIPEGYSVSREKKERFSLILESASTNQTSMYLCASSGPTANRGLYTGELFFGEGSRLTVL.

The J gene is TRBJ2-7, the V gene TRBV4-3. The CDR3 totals 15 residues. Germline assignment: CDR1 LGHNA and CDR2 YSLEER. CDR3 residues: CASSQETESSYEQYF.

The chain couples TRBV6-2 or TRBV6-3 to TRBJ2-1; TCRdb's D call of TRBD2 is untestable without DNA. Germline V CDR1 and CDR2: MNHEY, SVGEGT. This CDR3 is 12 amino acids long. CDR3: CASSDPAAEQFF.

The rearrangement joins TRBV29-1 to TRBJ2-7; there is no DNA to check the TCRdb D call of TRBD1. In germline, CDR1 is SQVTM, CDR2 ANQGSEA. This CDR3 is built from 11 residues. The CDR3 sequence: CSAGTGGEQYF.

CDR3 residues: CASAPREEVYPEQYF. V and J are TRBV12-5 and TRBJ2-7; lacking DNA, the TRBD1 call made by TCRdb goes unchecked. Germline CDR1 reads LGHNT; CDR2 reads FRNRAP. There are 15 residues in the CDR3.

V usage is TRBV9 and J usage is TRBJ2-1; checking the TCRdb D call of TRBD2 is not possible without DNA. This CDR3 contains 15 residues. Germline-derived CDR1 and CDR2 are SGDLS and YYNGEE. The CDR3 protein is CASSVAGTTGNEQFF.

V gene TRBV19 combines with J gene TRBJ2-1; TCRdb's D call, TRBD2, is unchecked because there is no DNA. The germline V gene has CDR1 LNHDA and CDR2 SQIVND (reference sequence). The CDR3 covers 11 residues. CDR3 loop: CASLAGGGQFF.

This sequence joins TRBV28 and TRBJ2-7; the TCRdb D gene call, TRBD1, has no DNA to confirm it. The CDR3 extends over 16 amino acids. Germline CDR1 reads MDHEN; CDR2 reads SYDVKM. CDR3 sequence: CASSSPQKRGGYEQYF.

The chain employs TRBV12-3 or TRBV12-4 and TRBJ1-2; the D gene TCRdb calls, TRBD1, cannot be checked with no DNA. The CDR3 extends over 11 amino acids. The CDR3 spells CASSLNYGYTF.

The rearrangement joins TRBV7-9 to TRBJ2-7; TCRdb lists TRBD1, though no DNA is available to test this call. Germline V gives CDR1 SEHNR, CDR2 FQNEAQ (reference sequence). This CDR3 is 13 amino acids long. The chain's CDR3 is CASSSGTVGEQYF.

The chain combines TRBV4-3 with TRBJ2-3. This CDR3 is built from 16 residues. CDR1 is LGHNA and CDR2 is YSLEER in the germline V gene. CDR3: CASSQDPDGSTDTQYF.

CDR3: CASSTGQGASDEQFF. This chain joins TRBV9 and TRBJ2-1; TCRdb's D call, TRBD1, is unchecked because there is no DNA. Germline loops: CDR1 SGDLS, CDR2 YYNGEE. This CDR3 is 15 amino acids long.

The CDR3 region is CSARGPRGRNGYTF. The V and J genes are TRBV20-1 and TRBJ1-2; TCRdb returns TRBD1, unconfirmable since there is no DNA. The CDR3 has 14 residues. Germline lookup yields CDR1 DFQATT and CDR2 SNEGSKA (reference sequence).